The 8 T cell receptor beta chains in this list originate from one sample, sequenced in a study of tumor-infiltrating lymphocytes in localized non-small cell lung cancer. The repertoire was sequenced with immunoSEQ multiplex PCR; TCRdb's copy has only in-frame clones and lacks some. The sample includes under 15,000 clones, over 80% of them seen just once. The sequenced sample was lung tumor tissue. These receptors all stem from a human donor with non-small cell lung cancer.

DNA for the CDR3: TGCGCCAGCAGCTTGGAGACAGGGGGCACAGATACGCAGTATTTT. This translates into CASSLETGGTDTQYF. The chain uses TRBV5-1 and TRBJ2-3; 8 nucleotides match TRBD1. J lost 1 base, V lost 0 bases, and 1 base had no gene match. This CDR3 is 15 amino acids long. Germline CDR1 reads SGHRS; CDR2 reads YFSETQ.

The chain couples TRBV5-1 to TRBJ1-1; 7 positions match TRBD1. Germline V gene lookup returns CDR1 SGHRS and CDR2 YFSETQ. The CDR3 is 14 amino acids. Unmatched junction bases numbered 6, after V lost 3 bases and J lost 4 bases. The CDR3 DNA reads as TGCGCCAGCAGCTCACCGACAGGGTCCACTGAAGCTTTCTTT. Translation: CASSSPTGSTEAFF.

In its sample, this clone was seen a few times. DNA for the CDR3: TGTGCCAGCAGCTCCCATACCCGGGCCCCAAATTCACCCCTCCACTTT. Translating it yields CASSSHTRAPNSPLHF. The chain has TRBV11-3 and TRBJ1-6; no clear D. The CDR3 contains 16 residues. Per germline, CDR1 SGHNT and CDR2 YENEEA. Trimming cost V 4 bases and J 7 bases, with 17 bases left between them.

V usage is TRBV18 and J usage is TRBJ1-4, with unresolved D. This CDR3 contains 14 residues. Trimming took 2 bases from V and 3 from J, leaving 7 bases between them. Per germline, CDR1 KGHSH and CDR2 LQKENI. The CDR3 region has the DNA TGTGCCAGCTCACCATTAAGTGCTAATGAAAAACTGTTTTTT. Encoded protein: CASSPLSANEKLFF.

The sample holds one count of this clone. This sequence joins TRBV6-1 and TRBJ1-1, with TRBD1 identical over 8 bases. Germline loops: CDR1 MNHNS, CDR2 SASEGT. V dropped 4 bases and J dropped 1; count of bases not matched to a gene: 5. This CDR3 spans 15 amino acids. CDR3 loop: CASSAPGQGNTEAFF. CDR3 nucleotide sequence: TGTGCCAGCAGTGCCCCCGGACAGGGGAACACTGAAGCTTTCTTT.

The rearrangement uses TRBV4-2 and TRBJ2-2; 11 positions agree with TRBD2. CDR3 size: 16 residues. V was clipped by 4 bases and J by 4 bases; unmatched bases: 5. CDR1 and CDR2 (germline): LGHNA, YNFKEQ. The CDR3 bases are TGTGCCAGCAGCCGTATGACTAGCGGGGCCACCGGGGAGCTGTTTTTT. Amino acid sequence: CASSRMTSGATGELFF.

This rearrangement joins TRBV11-2 to TRBJ1-1, with D tentatively TRBD1 (5 bases). CDR3 length: 14 residues. Germline CDR1 and CDR2: SGHAT and FQNNGV. The ends were cut back, 5 bases at V and 3 bases at J, with 13 bases in the middle. CDR3 sequence (DNA): TGTGCCAGCAGCCTCGGGGGGTATGACACTGAAGCTTTCTTT. It yields the protein CASSLGGYDTEAFF.

The chain employs TRBV30 and TRBJ2-7; D possibly uses TRBD1 or TRBD2 (5 bases each). The CDR3 loop spans 14 amino acids. The germline gives CDR1 GTSNPN, CDR2 SVGIG (reference sequence). The germline V and J ends were trimmed by 4 bases and 0 bases, with 13 bases remaining between them. The chain's CDR3 is CAWKRQGSSYEQYF. CDR3 nucleotide sequence: TGTGCCTGGAAGCGGCAGGGCAGCTCCTACGAGCAGTACTTC.